A single T cell receptor beta chain is shown here with its context. Its matching antigen is unknown. Additional DNA sequences in this sample encode the identical CDR3. Data came from immunoSEQ multiplex PCR; TCRdb stores just in-frame clones and leaves some out. The sample holds some 1.5 million clones, roughly 96% seen once. The data originate from a study of shared clonotypes between healthy human individuals. Study outcomes and limitations: In having few donors, the study represented limited genetic and exposure-history diversity.

The CDR3 totals 16 residues. Trimming removed 6 bases from V and 6 bases from J; junction bases left unmatched: 10. Per the germline V gene, CDR1 is SNHLY and CDR2 is FYNNEI. This chain connects TRBV2 to TRBJ2-3; 12 bases map to TRBD2. Sequenced: naive CD4+ T cells sorted from blood. The subset is: CD45RA+ positively selected. The TCR sequence derives from a man aged 25-40 years in good health. The CDR3 sequence is CASRPGLAGSTDTQYF. CDR3 DNA: TGTGCCAGCAGGCCCGGACTAGCGGGATCAACGGATACGCAGTATTTT.